This T cell receptor (beta chain) appears in the sequencing data of a study of cytomegalovirus exposure and HLA in healthy donors (dated by TCRdb to about 2017). Notes on the research overall: An earlier analysis of several hundred of the donors reported roughly 300 Gb of sequence data and roughly 100 million unique TCR beta sequences from some 180 million T cells. An early release that covered some 630 HLA-typed donors contained around 300 gigabases of sequencing data and 70 million to 100 million unique TCR sequences. Of the approximately 370 genotyped donors, 81% were placed in the genetic ancestry cluster associated with self-reported Caucasian donors. The study was designed to test whether signatures of past pathogen exposure could be identified by cataloging public T cell receptors. The study profiled the T cell repertoires of hundreds of subjects by immunosequencing and related them to cytomegalovirus serostatus. Besides the first cohort of approximately 670 subjects, a separate validation cohort made up of some 110 different subjects was used. The study combined high-throughput TCR immunosequencing, statistical association of individual TCRs with disease status, and machine learning to predict cytomegalovirus infection status. In a later analysis, previously published TCR beta repertoires from some 640 donors were re-analyzed and high-resolution HLA genotyping was added so that TCR occurrence patterns could be studied. In the later analysis, no new phenotypic data were used to find candidate immune exposures; instead, reliance was placed on TCR beta sequences and their occurrence across donors. In an earlier analysis of a few hundred of the donors, high-throughput TCR beta sequencing was used to judge whether each TCR beta V gene segment behaved as functional or pseudogenic. Donor age, sex, ethnicity and CMV serostatus were collected together with the repertoire data. A later genetic analysis took genome-wide SNP genotypes for 398 of the 666 donors and used that subset as a discovery cohort. All discovery cohort repertoires had been generated on a single sequencing platform. Both class I and class II loci were covered by HLA typing, at four-digit resolution. Typing coverage differed by locus: A, B, C, DRB1 and DQB1 were typed in about 620-640 donors, DQA1 in roughly 510, DPA1 in nearly 610, and DPB1 in just under 490. Because of strong linkage in the cohort, five DR-DQ haplotypes were treated as single units for association and clustering. On average, around 230,000 unique TCR beta nucleotide sequences were sequenced per donor among fewer than 500 genotyped donors of the cohort, with roughly 20% of those sequences being non-productive. Overall study outcomes, separate from this receptor: At a false discovery rate of 0.05, a later analysis linked about 17,000 TCR beta sequences to specific HLA alleles. A later analysis found that HLA-associated TCR beta chains were more clonally expanded and had lower generation probabilities than equally common non-associated chains. Because counts were too low, under 20 rarely observed V segments, including chromosome 9 orphons, were left out of the earlier analysis of over 550 of the donors. A further reported finding was that TCR beta sequences accurately predicted the HLA-A and HLA-B alleles for most subjects in the first cohort. In this cohort, only TCR beta chains were sequenced, and detectable features were limited by the absence of alpha or paired-chain data. A later genetic analysis reported fewer N-insertions in productive TCRs among donors in an Asian-associated ancestry cluster than the roughly 640-donor mean. In an earlier analysis of roughly 500 of the donors, most TCR beta V segments appeared in productive rearrangements about 87% or about 30% of the time, broadly matching IMGT annotations. In a later genetic analysis, a missense DCLRE1C variant was associated with V-gene and J-gene trimming of TCR beta chains, and the association was replicated in an independent cohort. In vitro tests confirmed that a few of the cytomegalovirus-associated TCR beta chains recognize cytomegalovirus antigens. In a later analysis, several top co-occurrence clusters were reported to appear linked to parvovirus B19, influenza, CMV and Epstein-Barr virus. It was suggested by the authors that the approach could potentially be generalized to other disease states and immunological phenotypes. In a later analysis, the rate of TCR association differed among HLA loci, with DRB1 alleles having the most associated TCRs and HLA-C alleles having the fewest. Most CMV-associated TCR beta chains appeared to be HLA-restricted in a later analysis, and the HLA associations seemed to be driven largely by CMV exposure. In both the original and validation cohorts, the classifier was reported to diagnose cytomegalovirus status with high specificity and sensitivity. Some IMGT-functional V segments, including TRBV6-2 and TRBV6-3, could not be distinguished by the 87-base-pair reads and were therefore excluded. Linkage disequilibrium might explain the correlated functional status among segregating V segments, but an unknown experimental factor could not be ruled out. While some public TCRs were present in many individuals, most TCR sequences turned up only very rarely across donors. Sequencing depth was assumed to be roughly uniform across donors in the presence/absence analyses, though that assumption may not hold. A total of 150 or so TCR beta chains were listed by the study as associated with cytomegalovirus. Because HLA typing was missing for some donors at each locus, association tests included only the typed subset. A group of highly shared sequence variants was considered likely to be a technical artifact of the sequencing pipeline. When HLA alleles, especially DR and DQ, strongly co-occurred, attributing TCR associations to individual alleles was difficult. For the cohort, immune exposure information was limited to CMV serostatus.

Library generation was performed with the immunoSEQ multiplex PCR assay. For the multiplex PCR, a mixture combining 60 forward primers for TCR Vbeta segments and 13 reverse primers for TCR Jbeta segments was used. The CDR3 region of rearranged TCR beta genes was amplified from genomic DNA with a multiplex PCR assay. The amplified TCR beta libraries were sequenced on the Illumina HiSeq System as 87-base-pair reads. As for the original processing: In a later analysis, around 80 million unique TCR beta chains were counted across the roughly 700 repertoires, and roughly 11 million of these chains were shared by at least two donors. Raw reads were error-corrected and collapsed into unique sequences by a nearest-neighbor algorithm in which closely related sequences were merged to remove PCR and sequencing errors. Alignment of CDR3 sequences to IMGT reference sequences was used to assign V, D and J gene segments. For a sequence to be retained, at least a six-nucleotide match to both a V gene segment and a J gene segment was required. A rearrangement was called productive if the CDR3 had no stop codons and remained in frame with V and J, and every other rearrangement was called non-productive. Following IMGT convention, CDR3 was defined as the stretch from the second conserved V-encoded cysteine to the conserved J-encoded phenylalanine. The earlier analysis of a few hundred of the donors excluded sequences that lacked an unambiguous match to a single V gene segment. An earlier analysis of a few hundred of the donors classified V segments as functional when productive rearrangements were above 56.7% and as segregating when the standard deviation between donors was above 5%. A statistical classification framework was developed to diagnose cytomegalovirus status using the catalog of TCR beta chain sequences. In a later analysis, TCR nucleotide sequences were compared against IMGT/GENE-DB human TR gene sequences so that V and J genes could be assigned. In a later analysis, CDR3 sequences and most-parsimonious VDJ recombination scenarios were assigned using the TCRdist pipeline. In a later analysis, each TCR beta chain was defined by its CDR3 amino acid sequence together with its V-gene family, and reads without a unique V-gene family were excluded. In a later analysis, approximately 640 highly shared, low-generation-probability nucleotide sequences were removed to address suspected cross-contamination and a sequencing artifact. For each public chain, a later analysis derived a clonal expansion index from normalized ranks of inferred template counts within each repertoire. In a later analysis, generation probabilities were computed using a VDJ recombination model fitted to out-of-frame rearrangements, and the results were checked against IGoR. Hypergeometric tests were used in a later analysis to score TCR-TCR, TCR-HLA and TCR-CMV co-occurrence, with a repertoire-size bias correction applied to the TCR pairs. To estimate false discovery rates, a later analysis permuted the HLA or CMV assignments 20 times. In a later analysis, co-occurring TCRs were grouped using DBSCAN, with TCRdist sequence similarity added in when clustering inside HLA-allele-positive subsets. Repertoires with fewer than 30,000 or more than 120,000 public chains, plus five repertoires with anomalous nucleotide sharing, were excluded from co-occurrence clustering. Not all clones reach the TCRdb copy of this immuneACCESS table, which keeps in-frame sequences only. Checked studies attribute under half of the gap to unresolved V genes and leave the rest unexplained. V and J calls and clone size are as listed in that table; D and trimming were resolved from the DNA. The sample yields about 140,000 clones; approximately 80% were counted once. The ten largest clones represent approximately 2.5% of the sample.

Based on the germline V gene, the CDR1 and CDR2 sequences are SGHDT and YYEEEE. For this chain, trimming is 4 bases at the V end and 3 bases at the J end, and the number of junction bases without a gene match is 10. Inclusive of the bounding cysteine and phenylalanine, the CDR3 is 15 residues long. The DNA shown is the 45-base CDR3, in frame from base 1. The cohort comprised some 730 healthy bone marrow donors. At the time of sampling, every cohort member was nominally healthy, though immune exposures that went unrecorded were likely present. The donor tested CMV seropositive and was one of the 289 seropositive cohort members. Each donor provided a peripheral blood sample, and peripheral blood mononuclear cells were used for TCR beta sequencing. The Qiagen DNeasy Blood Extraction Kit was used to extract genomic DNA from the blood cell samples. Remarks on this clone: Which antigen it targets is not known. No per-base quality is available; no much larger clone lies one base away.

The sequence was collected from a woman between 18 and 30 years old in good health and CMV-seropositive. The material sequenced was PBMCs. The chain couples TRBV5-6 to TRBJ2-7; 7 nucleotides in the junction match TRBD1. The nucleotides read TGTGCCAGCAGCCTCCCGGACAGGAACGACTACGAGCAGTACTTC. This translates into CASSLPDRNDYEQYF. The CDR3 plus the reference TRBV5-6 and TRBJ2-7 genes for the other parts give the full variable domain: DAGVTQSPTHLIKTRGQQVTLRCSPKSGHDTVSWYQQALGQGPQFIFQYYEEEERQRGNFPDRFSGHQFPNYSSELNVNALLLGDSALYLCASSLPDRNDYEQYFGPGTRLTVT.